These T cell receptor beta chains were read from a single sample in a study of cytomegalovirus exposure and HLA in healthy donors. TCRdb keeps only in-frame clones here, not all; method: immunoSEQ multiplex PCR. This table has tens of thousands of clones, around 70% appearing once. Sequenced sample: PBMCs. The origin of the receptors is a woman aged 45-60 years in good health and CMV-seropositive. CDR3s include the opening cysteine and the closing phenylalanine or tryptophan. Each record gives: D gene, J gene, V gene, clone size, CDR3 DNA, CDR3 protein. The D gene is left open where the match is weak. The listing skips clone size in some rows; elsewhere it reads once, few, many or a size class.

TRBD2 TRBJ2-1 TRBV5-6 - TGTGCCAGCAGTAGCCCGGGACTAGCGGATAGAAGGAATGAGCAGTTCTTC CASSSPGLADRRNEQFF
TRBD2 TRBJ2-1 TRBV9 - TGTGCCAGCAGCGTAATACCAGCGGGGGACCGCTACAATGAGCAGTTCTTC CASSVIPAGDRYNEQFF
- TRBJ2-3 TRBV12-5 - TGTGCTAGTGGTTTGTCCCGGACAGATACGCAGTATTTT CASGLSRTDTQYF
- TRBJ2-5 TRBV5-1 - TGCGCCAGCAGCTTGGACGGTACAGAGACCCAGTACTTC CASSLDGTETQYF
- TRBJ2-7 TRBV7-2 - TGTGCCAGCAGCTCTCGCGGGACGGTACCCTACGAGCAGTACTTC CASSSRGTVPYEQYF
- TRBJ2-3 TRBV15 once TGTGCCACCAGCAGAGAAGCCCAACAGTATACGCAGTATTTT CATSREAQQYTQYF
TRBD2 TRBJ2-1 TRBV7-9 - TGTGCCAGCAGCCGATATAGCGGGAGCTTCTACAATGAGCAGTTCTTC CASSRYSGSFYNEQFF
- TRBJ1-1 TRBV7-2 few TGTGCCAGCAGCTTCGGGATGCTGAACACTGAAGCTTTCTTT CASSFGMLNTEAFF
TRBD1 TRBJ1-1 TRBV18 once TGTGCCAGCTCACCAAGAGGGGGCGCGGGGACTGAAGCTTTCTTT CASSPRGGAGTEAFF
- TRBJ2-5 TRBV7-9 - TGTGCCAGCAGCTTAGTTCAGGGGCAAGAGACCCAGTACTTC CASSLVQGQETQYF
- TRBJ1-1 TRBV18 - TGTGCCAGCTCACCAAAGGGGGTTGAAGCTTTCTTT CASSPKGVEAFF
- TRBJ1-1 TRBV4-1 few TGCGCCACCACCGCAGGGGACGGTGTGGCTTTCTTT CATTAGDGVAFF
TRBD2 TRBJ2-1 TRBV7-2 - TGTGCCAGCAGCCAGGGCCTAGCGGGTTACAATGAGCAGTTCTTC CASSQGLAGYNEQFF
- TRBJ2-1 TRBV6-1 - TGTGCCAGCAGTGAAAGCACTATCCGGCAGTTCTTC CASSESTIRQFF
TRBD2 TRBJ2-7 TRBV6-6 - TGTGCCAGCAGGGTCGGGACTAGCGGGAGGTACGAGCAGTACTTC CASRVGTSGRYEQYF
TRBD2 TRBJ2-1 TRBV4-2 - TGTGCCAGCAGCCAAGATCAAGGCGGGAGGCCCGAGAGTGAGCAGTTCTTC CASSQDQGGRPESEQFF
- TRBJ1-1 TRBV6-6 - TGTGCCAGCAGTTACCGGGGGTGGGACACTGAAGCTTTCTTT CASSYRGWDTEAFF
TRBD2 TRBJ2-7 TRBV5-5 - TGTGCCAGCAGCTTGGGAGCGGGAGTAGGGGAGCAGTACTTC CASSLGAGVGEQYF
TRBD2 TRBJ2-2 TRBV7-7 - TGTGCTAGCAGCTTGGGGGGGAGACCGAACACCGGGGAGCTGTTTTTT CASSLGGRPNTGELFF
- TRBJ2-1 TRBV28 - TGTGCCAGCAGCAGTGGCGGGACGACCTACAATGAGCAGTTCTTC CASSSGGTTYNEQFF
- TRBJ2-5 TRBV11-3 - TGTGCCAGCAGCTTAGACCCCAGGGGGACCCAGTACTTC CASSLDPRGTQYF
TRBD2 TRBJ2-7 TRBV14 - TGTGCCAGCAGCCAGAGGACCCCCGGGACTAGCGATCGCGAGCAGTACTTC CASSQRTPGTSDREQYF
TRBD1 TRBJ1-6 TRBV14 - TGTGCCAGAATCCCCGGGACAGGGGGAAAATCACCCCTCCACTTT CARIPGTGGKSPLHF
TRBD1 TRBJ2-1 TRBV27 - TGTGCCAGCAGCCGAGCAGGGGGACAGGGCCCCTACAATGAGCAGTTCTTC CASSRAGGQGPYNEQFF
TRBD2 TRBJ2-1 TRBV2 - TGTGCCAGCGGGCGGGAGATTCTGGATGAGCAGTTCTTC CASGREILDEQFF
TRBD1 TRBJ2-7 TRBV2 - TGTGCCAGCGGGGGACAGCAACTCTACGAGCAGTACTTC CASGGQQLYEQYF
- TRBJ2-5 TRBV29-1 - TGCAGCGCGAGGGGGAAACAAGAGACCCAGTACTTC CSARGKQETQYF
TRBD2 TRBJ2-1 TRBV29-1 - TGCAGCGTTGATTTCGCGGGAGGGCAGTTCTTC CSVDFAGGQFF
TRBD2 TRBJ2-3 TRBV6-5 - TGTGCCAGCGGTTCAAGGACTAGCGGCACAGATACGCAGTATTTT CASGSRTSGTDTQYF
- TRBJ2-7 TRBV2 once TGTGCCAGCAGTGAACGGGGTGTCTACGAGCAGTACTTC CASSERGVYEQYF
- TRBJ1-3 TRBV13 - TGTGCCAGCAGCTTAGTCCCGGGGGAAGCCGGAAACACCATATATTTT CASSLVPGEAGNTIYF
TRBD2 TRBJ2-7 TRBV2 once TGTGCCAGCAGTGAGGGGGTGCGGGAGCACGAGCAGTACTTC CASSEGVREHEQYF
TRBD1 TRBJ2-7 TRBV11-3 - TGTGCCAGTAGCCTAGACAGGGTCGGCGAGCAGTACTTC CASSLDRVGEQYF
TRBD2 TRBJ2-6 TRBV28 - TGTGCCAGCAACCATGCGGGGTTAGCGGGAATCTCTGGGGCCAACGTCCTGACTTTC CASNHAGLAGISGANVLTF
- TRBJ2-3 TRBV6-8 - TGTGCCAGCAGTCCGACGGATGGGGGGACAGATACGCAGTATTTT CASSPTDGGTDTQYF
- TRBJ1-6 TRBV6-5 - TGTGCCAGCGGCCTCGGCAGGAATTCACCCCTCCACTTT CASGLGRNSPLHF
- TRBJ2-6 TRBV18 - TGTGCCAGCTCACCGCGGGCCAACTCTGGGGCCAACGTCCTGACTTTC CASSPRANSGANVLTF
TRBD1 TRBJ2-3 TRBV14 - TGTGCCAGCAGCCAAGAGGGACAGTCTAGCACAGATACGCAGTATTTT CASSQEGQSSTDTQYF
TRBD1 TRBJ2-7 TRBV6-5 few TGTGCCAGCAGTTACTCGGGACAGGTATCAGACGAGCAGTACTTC CASSYSGQVSDEQYF
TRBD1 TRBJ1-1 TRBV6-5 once TGTGCCAGCAGGCCGGACAGGGTAGGGAACACTGAAGCTTTCTTT CASRPDRVGNTEAFF
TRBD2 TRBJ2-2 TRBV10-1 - TGCGCCAGCAGTGTTTTAGCGGGAGTTGCTGCCGGGGAGCTGTTTTTT CASSVLAGVAAGELFF
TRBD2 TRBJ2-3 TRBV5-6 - TGTGCCAGCAGCCCGGTGGGGAGGGCTAGCACAGATACGCAGTATTTT CASSPVGRASTDTQYF
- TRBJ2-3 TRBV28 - TGTGCCAGCAGTTTATATGGACAGCCGGGGACAGATACGCAGTATTTT CASSLYGQPGTDTQYF
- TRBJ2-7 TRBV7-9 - TGTGCCAGCAGCCCCTTGGGGAGGAGCTCCTACGAGCAGTACTTC CASSPLGRSSYEQYF
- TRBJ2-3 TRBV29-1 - TGCAGCGTTGCGGGGACAGATACGCAGTATTTT CSVAGTDTQYF
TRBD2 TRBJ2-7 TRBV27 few TGTGCCAGCAGTCCAGCGGGAGGGCCCTACGAGCAGTACTTC CASSPAGGPYEQYF
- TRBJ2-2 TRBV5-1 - TGCGCCAGCAGCTCGATGACAGGAAACACCGGGGAGCTGTTTTTT CASSSMTGNTGELFF
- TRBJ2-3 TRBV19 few TGTGCCAGTAGTATATGGCGGTCGGATACGCAGTATTTT CASSIWRSDTQYF